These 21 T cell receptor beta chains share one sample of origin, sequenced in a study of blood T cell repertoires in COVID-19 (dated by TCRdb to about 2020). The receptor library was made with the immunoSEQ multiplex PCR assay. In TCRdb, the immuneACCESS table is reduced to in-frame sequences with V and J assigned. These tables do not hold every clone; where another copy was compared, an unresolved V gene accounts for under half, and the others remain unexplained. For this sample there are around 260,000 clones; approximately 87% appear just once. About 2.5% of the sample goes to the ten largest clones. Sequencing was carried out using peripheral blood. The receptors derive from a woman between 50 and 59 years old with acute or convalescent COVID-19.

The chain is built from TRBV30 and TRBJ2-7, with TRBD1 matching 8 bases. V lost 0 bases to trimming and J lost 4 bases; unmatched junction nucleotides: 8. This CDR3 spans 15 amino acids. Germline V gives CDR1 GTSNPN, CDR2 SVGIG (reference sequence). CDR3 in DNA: TGTGCCTGGAGTGTACGAGGCAGGGGGCTGTACGAGCAGTACTTC. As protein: CAWSVRGRGLYEQYF.

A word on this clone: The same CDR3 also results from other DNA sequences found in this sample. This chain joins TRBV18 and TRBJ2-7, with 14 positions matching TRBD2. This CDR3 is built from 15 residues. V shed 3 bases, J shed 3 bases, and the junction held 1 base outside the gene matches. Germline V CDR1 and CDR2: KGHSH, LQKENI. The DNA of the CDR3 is TGTGCCAGCTCACCGGGACTAGCGGGAGTCTACGAGCAGTACTTC. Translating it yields CASSPGLAGVYEQYF.

DNA for the CDR3: TGTGCCAGCAGCCTTGGACAGGACTACGAGCAGTACTTC. Translating gives CASSLGQDYEQYF. The J gene is TRBJ2-7, the V gene TRBV9; 7 nucleotides match TRBD1. The CDR3 loop spans 13 amino acids. Germline V gene lookup returns CDR1 SGDLS and CDR2 YYNGEE. V shed 4 bases, J shed 3 bases, and the junction held 4 bases outside the gene matches.

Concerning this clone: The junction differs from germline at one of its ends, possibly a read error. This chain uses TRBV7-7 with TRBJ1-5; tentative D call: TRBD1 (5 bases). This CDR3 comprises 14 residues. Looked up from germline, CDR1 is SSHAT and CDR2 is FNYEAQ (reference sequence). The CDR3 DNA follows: TGTGCTAGCAGCATGACAGCTAGCAATCAGCCCCAGCATTTT. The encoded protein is CASSMTASNQPQHF.

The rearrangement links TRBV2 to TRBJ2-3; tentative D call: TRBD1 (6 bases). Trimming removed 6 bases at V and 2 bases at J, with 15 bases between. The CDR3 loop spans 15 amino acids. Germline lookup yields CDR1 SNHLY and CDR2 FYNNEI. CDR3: CASSRDTQSTDTQYF. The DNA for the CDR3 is TGTGCCAGCAGCCGGGACACCCAATCCACAGATACGCAGTATTTT.

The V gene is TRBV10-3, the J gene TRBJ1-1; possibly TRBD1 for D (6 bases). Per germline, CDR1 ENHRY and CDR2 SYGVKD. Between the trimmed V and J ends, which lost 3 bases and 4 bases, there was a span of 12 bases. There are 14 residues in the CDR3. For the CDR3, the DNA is TGTGCCATCAGTGATTCAGGGGCCGTCACTGAAGCTTTCTTT. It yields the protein CAISDSGAVTEAFF.

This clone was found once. The CDR3 region has the DNA TGTGCCAGCAGTTTTGGGGACAGGGGCTATGGCTACACCTTC. It encodes CASSFGDRGYGYTF. The V gene is TRBV28, the J gene TRBJ1-2, with 10 bases identical to TRBD1. CDR3 length equals 14 residues. Unmatched junction bases numbered 2, after V lost 3 bases and J lost 4 bases. Germline V gene sequence: CDR1 MDHEN, CDR2 SYDVKM.

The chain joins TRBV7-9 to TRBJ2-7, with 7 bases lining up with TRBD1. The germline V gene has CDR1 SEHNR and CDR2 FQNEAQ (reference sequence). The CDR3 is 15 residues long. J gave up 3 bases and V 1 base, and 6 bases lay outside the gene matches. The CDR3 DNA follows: TGTGCCAGCAGCTTAGAAGGTTACAGGGGCTACGAGCAGTACTTC. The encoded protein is CASSLEGYRGYEQYF. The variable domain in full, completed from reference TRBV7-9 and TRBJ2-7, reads DTGVSQNPRHKITKRGQNVTFRCDPISEHNRLYWYRQTLGQGPEFLTYFQNEAQLEKSRLLSDRFSAERPKGSFSTLEIQRTEQGDSAMYLCASSLEGYRGYEQYFGPGTRLTVT.

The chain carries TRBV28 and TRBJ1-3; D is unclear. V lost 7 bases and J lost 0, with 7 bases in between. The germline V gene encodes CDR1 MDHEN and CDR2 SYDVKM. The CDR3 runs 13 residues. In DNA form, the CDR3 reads TGTGCCAGCAAGCGGAACTCTGGAAACACCATATATTTT. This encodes CASKRNSGNTIYF.

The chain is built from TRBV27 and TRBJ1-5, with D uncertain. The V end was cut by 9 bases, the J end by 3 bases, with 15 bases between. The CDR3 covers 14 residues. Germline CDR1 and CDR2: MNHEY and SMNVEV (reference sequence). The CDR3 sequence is CASSPARNNQPQHF. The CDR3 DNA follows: TGTGCCAGTTCACCGGCCAGGAACAATCAGCCCCAGCATTTT.

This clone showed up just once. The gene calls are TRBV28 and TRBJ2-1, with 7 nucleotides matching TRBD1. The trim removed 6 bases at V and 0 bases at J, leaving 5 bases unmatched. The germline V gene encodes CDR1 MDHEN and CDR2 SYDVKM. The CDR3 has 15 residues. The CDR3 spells CASRSRDSSYNEQFF. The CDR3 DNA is TGTGCCAGCAGATCACGGGACAGCTCCTACAATGAGCAGTTCTTC.

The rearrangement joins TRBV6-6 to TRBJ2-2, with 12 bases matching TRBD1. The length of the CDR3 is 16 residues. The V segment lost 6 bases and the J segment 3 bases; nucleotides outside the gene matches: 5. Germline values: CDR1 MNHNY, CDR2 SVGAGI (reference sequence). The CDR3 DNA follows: TGTGCCAGCAGCCGGGACAGGGGGCTCGACACCGGGGAGCTGTTTTTT. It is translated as CASSRDRGLDTGELFF.

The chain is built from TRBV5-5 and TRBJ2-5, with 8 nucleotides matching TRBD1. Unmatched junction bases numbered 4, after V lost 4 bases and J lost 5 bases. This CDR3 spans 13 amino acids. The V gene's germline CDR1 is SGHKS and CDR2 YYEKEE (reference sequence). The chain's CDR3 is CASSLGQVETQYF. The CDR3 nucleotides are TGTGCCAGCAGCCTGGGACAGGTGGAGACCCAGTACTTC.

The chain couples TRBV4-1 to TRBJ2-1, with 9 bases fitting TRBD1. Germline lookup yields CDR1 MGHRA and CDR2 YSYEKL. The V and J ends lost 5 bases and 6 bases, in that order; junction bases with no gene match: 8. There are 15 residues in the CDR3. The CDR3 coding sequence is TGCGCCAGCAGCTCCAAACAGGGGGCAGGCAATGAGCAGTTCTTC. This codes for CASSSKQGAGNEQFF.

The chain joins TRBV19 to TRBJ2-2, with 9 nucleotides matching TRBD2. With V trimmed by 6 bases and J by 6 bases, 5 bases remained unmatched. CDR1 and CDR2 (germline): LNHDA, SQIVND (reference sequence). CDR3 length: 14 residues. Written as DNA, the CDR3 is TGTGCCAGTAGGGTAAGCGGGAGGTCCGGGGAGCTGTTTTTT. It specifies CASRVSGRSGELFF.

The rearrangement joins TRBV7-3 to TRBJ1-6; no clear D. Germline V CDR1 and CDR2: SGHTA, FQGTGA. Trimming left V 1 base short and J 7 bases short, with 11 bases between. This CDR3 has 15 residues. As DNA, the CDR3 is TGTGCCAGCAGCTTAAACGGAGGGTCAAATTCACCCCTCCACTTT. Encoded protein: CASSLNGGSNSPLHF.

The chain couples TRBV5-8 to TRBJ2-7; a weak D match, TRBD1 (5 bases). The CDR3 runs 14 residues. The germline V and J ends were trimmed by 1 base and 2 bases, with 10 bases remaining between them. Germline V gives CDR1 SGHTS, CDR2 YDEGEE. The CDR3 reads CASSLMQDTYEQYF. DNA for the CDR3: TGTGCCAGCAGCTTGATGCAGGACACCTACGAGCAGTACTTC.

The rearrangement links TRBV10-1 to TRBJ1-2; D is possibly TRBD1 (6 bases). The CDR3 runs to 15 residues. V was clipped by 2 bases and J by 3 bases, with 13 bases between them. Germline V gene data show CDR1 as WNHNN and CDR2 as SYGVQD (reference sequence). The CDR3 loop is CASSEIQGSDYGYTF. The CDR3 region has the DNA TGCGCCAGCAGTGAGATACAGGGTTCCGACTATGGCTACACCTTC.

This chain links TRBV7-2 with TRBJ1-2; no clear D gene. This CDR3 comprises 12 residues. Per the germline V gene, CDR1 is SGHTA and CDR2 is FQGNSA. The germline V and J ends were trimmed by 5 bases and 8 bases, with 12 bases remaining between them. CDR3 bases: TGTGCCAGCAGCCCCGCTGCCAGGGGCTACACCTTC. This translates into CASSPAARGYTF.

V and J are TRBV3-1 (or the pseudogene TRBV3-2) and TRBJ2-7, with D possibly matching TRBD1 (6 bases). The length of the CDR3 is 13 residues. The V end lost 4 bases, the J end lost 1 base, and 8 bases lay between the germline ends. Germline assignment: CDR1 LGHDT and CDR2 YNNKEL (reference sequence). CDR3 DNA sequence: TGTGCCAGCAGCCTGAGGGGGTCCTACGAGCAGTACTTC. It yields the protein CASSLRGSYEQYF.

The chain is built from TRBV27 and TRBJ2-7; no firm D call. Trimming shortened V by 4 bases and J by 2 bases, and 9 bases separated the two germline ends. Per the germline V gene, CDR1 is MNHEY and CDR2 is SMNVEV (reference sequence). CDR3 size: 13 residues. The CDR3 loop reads CASSYNVPYEQYF. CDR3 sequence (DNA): TGTGCCAGCAGTTACAACGTTCCCTACGAGCAGTACTTC.